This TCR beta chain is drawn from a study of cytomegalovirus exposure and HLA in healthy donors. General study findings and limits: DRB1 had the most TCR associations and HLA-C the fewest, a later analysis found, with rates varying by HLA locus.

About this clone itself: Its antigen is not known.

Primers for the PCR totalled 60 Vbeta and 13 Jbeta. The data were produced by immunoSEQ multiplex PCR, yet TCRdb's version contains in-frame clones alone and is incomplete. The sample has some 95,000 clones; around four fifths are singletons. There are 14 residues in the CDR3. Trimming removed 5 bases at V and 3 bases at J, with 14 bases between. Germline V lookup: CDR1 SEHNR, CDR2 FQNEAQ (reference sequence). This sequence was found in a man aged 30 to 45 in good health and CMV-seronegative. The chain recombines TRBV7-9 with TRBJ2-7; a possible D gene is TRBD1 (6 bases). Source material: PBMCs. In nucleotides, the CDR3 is TGTGCCAGCAGCGAAACTCGACAGGTCTACGAGCAGTACTTC. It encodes CASSETRQVYEQYF.